The clone carrying this TCR beta chain is deemed medium-sized (0.01 to 0.1%). This sample is part of a study of T cell changes during pregnancy in multiple sclerosis. Per the germline V gene, CDR1 is LGHNA and CDR2 is YSLEER. This CDR3 has 16 residues. Trimming shortened V by 4 bases and J by 6 bases, and 21 bases separated the two germline ends. Sequenced by immunoSEQ multiplex PCR; TCRdb stores in-frame clones only, minus some. In the table there are about 39,000 clones, 70% to 90% of which are singletons. The rearrangement links TRBV4-3 to TRBJ1-2; D gene uncertain. Sequences were derived from CD8+ T cells from peripheral blood mononuclear cells, sampled in the first trimester of pregnancy. The source of this sequence is a female donor with multiple sclerosis, enrolled in a pregnancy study. CDR3 in amino acids: CASSPTTLRSMDGYTF. CDR3 nucleotide sequence: TGCGCCAGCAGCCCTACCACGTTAAGGAGTATGGATGGCTACACCTTC.